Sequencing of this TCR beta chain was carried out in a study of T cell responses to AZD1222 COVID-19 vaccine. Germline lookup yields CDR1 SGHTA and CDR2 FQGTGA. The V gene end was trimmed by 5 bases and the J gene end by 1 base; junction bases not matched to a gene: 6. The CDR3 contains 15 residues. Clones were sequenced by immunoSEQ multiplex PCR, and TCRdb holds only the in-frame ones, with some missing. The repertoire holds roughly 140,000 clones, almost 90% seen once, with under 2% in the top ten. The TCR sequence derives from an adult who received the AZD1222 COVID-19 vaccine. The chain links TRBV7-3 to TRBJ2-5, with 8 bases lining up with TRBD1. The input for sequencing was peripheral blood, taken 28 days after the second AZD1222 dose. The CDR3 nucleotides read TGTGCCAGCAGCGTCGCAGGGGGCAGCCAAGAGACCCAGTACTTC. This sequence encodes CASSVAGGSQETQYF.